This TCR beta chain was sequenced during a study of technical replicates of blood from a few donors. CDR3 length equals 16 residues. Germline V gene sequence: CDR1 MDHEN, CDR2 SYDVKM. Germline trimming cut 5 bases from V and 2 bases from J; bases unmatched to any gene: 9. Some clones are missing from TCRdb's copy, which holds only in-frame ones; the method was immunoSEQ multiplex PCR. This sample has almost 55,000 clones; 94% occur once, and the top ten carry approximately 0.22%. The chain carries TRBV28 and TRBJ2-1; 7 bases fit TRBD2. Specimen: T cells isolated from PBMCs. The clonotype originates from a human donor in good health. The CDR3 region is CASSGAGASAYNEQFF. The CDR3 DNA is TGTGCCAGCAGTGGTGCGGGAGCATCTGCCTACAATGAGCAGTTCTTC.